A single sample gave rise to the 30 T cell receptor beta chains below, sequenced in a study of blood T cell repertoires in COVID-19. Clones were sequenced by immunoSEQ multiplex PCR, and TCRdb holds only the in-frame ones, with some missing. The top ten hold about 4.5% of the sample, which has 200,000 to 250,000 clones, around 88% seen once. Sequencing was performed on PBMCs or T cells enriched from blood (not recorded which). The receptors originated from a woman in her 30s who had been exposed to COVID-19.

V usage is TRBV15 and J usage is TRBJ2-3; 10 bases align to TRBD2. Germline CDR1 is LNHNV and CDR2 is YYDKDF (reference sequence). V was clipped by 1 base and J by 0 bases; unmatched bases: 4. This CDR3 has 17 residues. CDR3 sequence (DNA): TGTGCCACCAGCAGAGGGAAGCGGGGGGGAAGCACAGATACGCAGTATTTT. This sequence encodes CATSRGKRGGSTDTQYF.

The gene calls are TRBV9 and TRBJ2-7, with 9 positions matching TRBD1. V lost 3 bases, J lost 5 bases, and 6 bases stayed unmatched. This CDR3 has 14 residues. Germline CDR1 reads SGDLS; CDR2 reads YYNGEE. The CDR3 spells CASSGTGTGHEQYF. DNA for the CDR3: TGTGCCAGCAGCGGTACCGGGACAGGGCACGAGCAGTACTTC.

A few counts support this clone. This chain joins TRBV3-1 (or the pseudogene TRBV3-2) and TRBJ1-2; 10 bases match TRBD1. Trimming removed 4 bases from V and 2 bases from J; junction bases left unmatched: 7. This CDR3 comprises 16 residues. The V gene's germline CDR1 is LGHDT and CDR2 YNNKEL (reference sequence). CDR3 bases: TGTGCCAGCAGCCTATCCGGGACAGGGGCGAACTATGGCTACACCTTC. Encoded protein: CASSLSGTGANYGYTF.

This chain connects TRBV27 to TRBJ1-1, with 7 bases aligning to TRBD1. CDR3 length equals 12 residues. Germline V gives CDR1 MNHEY, CDR2 SMNVEV (reference sequence). The V and J ends lost 6 bases and 6 bases, in that order; junction bases with no gene match: 4. The CDR3 loop reads CASRDRDAEAFF. CDR3 DNA sequence: TGTGCCAGCAGAGACAGGGACGCTGAAGCTTTCTTT.

The chain carries TRBV10-3 and TRBJ1-1; D gene unclear. The V end lost 7 bases, the J end lost 4 bases, and 7 bases lay between the germline ends. Germline CDR1 and CDR2: ENHRY and SYGVKD. The CDR3 runs to 11 residues. The CDR3 region has the DNA TGTGCCATCAAAGGAGGCACTGAAGCTTTCTTT. Protein product: CAIKGGTEAFF.

The chain joins TRBV25-1 to TRBJ1-6; 7 nucleotides line up with TRBD1. The germline V gene encodes CDR1 MGHDK and CDR2 SYGVNS. The CDR3 is made up of 13 amino acids. With V trimmed by 6 bases and J by 10 bases, 6 bases remained unmatched. The CDR3 DNA sequence: TGTGCCAGCAGGGACAGGTCTGAATCACCCCTCCACTTT. Amino acid sequence: CASRDRSESPLHF.

V is TRBV2 and J is TRBJ2-2, with 10 bases fitting TRBD1. Germline assignment: CDR1 SNHLY and CDR2 FYNNEI. This CDR3 has 16 residues. Losses at the gene ends were 4 bases for V and 6 bases for J; bases not matched to a gene: 8. The CDR3 nucleotides are TGTGCCAGCAGTGGCACCAGACAGGGGGCCGCCGGGGAGCTGTTTTTT. Amino acids: CASSGTRQGAAGELFF.

The rearrangement uses TRBV3-1 (or the pseudogene TRBV3-2) and TRBJ2-7, with 9 bases fitting TRBD1. The CDR3 has 14 amino acids. V shed 3 bases, J shed 3 bases, and the junction held 3 bases outside the gene matches. CDR1 is LGHDT and CDR2 is YNNKEL in the germline V gene (reference sequence). As DNA, the CDR3 is TGTGCCAGCAGCCACCCGGGACAGGGCTACGAGCAGTACTTC. It translates to CASSHPGQGYEQYF.

This clone was recorded at least ten times. This rearrangement joins TRBV25-1 to TRBJ1-4, with a possible D match to TRBD1 (5 bases). V was cut by 3 bases and J by 7 bases, with 12 bases left in between. CDR3 size: 14 residues. From germline, CDR1 is MGHDK and CDR2 SYGVNS. CDR3: CASSDSQGGEKLFF. In nucleotides, the CDR3 is TGTGCCAGCAGTGATAGCCAGGGAGGTGAAAAACTGTTTTTT.

The V and J genes are TRBV3-1 (or the pseudogene TRBV3-2) and TRBJ1-2; 7 positions match TRBD1. Germline V gene data show CDR1 as LGHDT and CDR2 as YNNKEL (reference sequence). This CDR3 is built from 15 residues. The ends lost 0 bases at V and 7 bases at J; junction bases unmatched: 8. The CDR3 nucleotides are TGTGCCAGCAGCCAAGACTGGCAGGGGGGAGGTGGCTACACCTTC. Translating gives CASSQDWQGGGGYTF.

The genes are TRBV4-1 and TRBJ1-2; 9 bases agree with TRBD1. CDR1 and CDR2 (germline): MGHRA, YSYEKL. V lost 4 bases and J lost 5; bases outside the gene matches: 8. The CDR3 runs to 15 residues. This chain's CDR3 is CASSPGTGRWYGYTF. DNA of the CDR3: TGCGCCAGCAGCCCAGGGACAGGGCGGTGGTATGGCTACACCTTC.

The count of this clone is one. The chain links TRBV11-2 to TRBJ2-3, with 10 bases lining up with TRBD1. CDR3 length equals 14 residues. Germline V gives CDR1 SGHAT, CDR2 FQNNGV. Germline trimming cut 6 bases from V and 3 bases from J; bases unmatched to any gene: 3. CDR3 in DNA: TGTGCCAGCAGGACAGGGGGCTGGACAGATACGCAGTATTTT. Residues: CASRTGGWTDTQYF.

This chain joins TRBV14 and TRBJ2-7, with TRBD2 matching 10 bases. The V gene's germline CDR1 is SGHDN and CDR2 FVKESK. The V and J ends lost 1 base and 0 bases, in that order; junction bases with no gene match: 18. The CDR3 has 21 amino acids. Here the CDR3 reads CASSQALDPWGLAWTSYEQYF. CDR3 bases: TGTGCCAGCAGCCAAGCACTGGATCCCTGGGGACTAGCGTGGACCTCCTACGAGCAGTACTTC.

This clone was counted a single time. The chain recombines TRBV7-6 with TRBJ2-7; D uncertain. The CDR3 loop spans 17 amino acids. Germline values: CDR1 SGHVS, CDR2 FNYEAQ. Deletions cut 6 bases from V and 2 bases from J, with 23 bases between. The CDR3 DNA is TGTGCCAGCAGTTATTCAGACAATTCCTTCATCCCCTACGAGCAGTACTTC. It translates to CASSYSDNSFIPYEQYF.

The CDR3 DNA reads as TGTGCCAGCAGTGAGGGCAGGGTAAATCAGCCCCAGCATTTT. As protein: CASSEGRVNQPQHF. This chain joins TRBV2 and TRBJ1-5, with D perhaps matching TRBD1 (5 bases). The CDR3 totals 14 residues. V lost 3 bases and J 4 bases, leaving 10 bases between the germline ends. CDR1 is SNHLY and CDR2 is FYNNEI in the germline V gene.

This chain uses TRBV2 with TRBJ2-1, with 13 bases fitting TRBD2. Germline-derived CDR1 and CDR2 are SNHLY and FYNNEI. The CDR3 is made up of 15 amino acids. The J segment lost 4 bases and the V segment lost 7 bases, leaving 4 bases of the junction unmatched. The CDR3 region has the DNA TGTGCCAGCACCCGGGGACTAGCGGGGTACAATGAGCAGTTCTTC. Translating it yields CASTRGLAGYNEQFF.

The J gene is TRBJ2-3, the V gene TRBV4-2, with TRBD1 matching 9 bases. In germline, CDR1 is LGHNA, CDR2 YNFKEQ. J was trimmed by 4 bases and V by 4 bases; bases with no gene match: 6. This CDR3 has 15 amino acids. The CDR3 here is CASSPGQGKADTQYF. For the CDR3, the DNA is TGTGCCAGCAGCCCCGGACAGGGGAAGGCAGATACGCAGTATTTT.

The V gene is TRBV28, the J gene TRBJ1-2; the match to TRBD1 covers 12 bases. V lost 5 bases and J lost 1; bases outside the gene matches: 11. The CDR3 consists of 18 residues. The germline V gene has CDR1 MDHEN and CDR2 SYDVKM. In nucleotides, the CDR3 is TGTGCCAGCAGTCCCCGCCGGGGGGACAGGGGGCTTAACTATGGCTACACCTTC. As protein: CASSPRRGDRGLNYGYTF.

The chain has TRBV15 and TRBJ1-1, with D uncertain. The CDR3 sequence is 13 residues long. Germline V gene sequence: CDR1 LNHNV, CDR2 YYDKDF (reference sequence). The V gene lost 0 bases and the J gene lost 4 bases, with 6 bases spanning the gap. CDR3 amino acids: CATSRDRGTEAFF. The CDR3 DNA follows: TGTGCCACCAGCAGAGACCGGGGCACTGAAGCTTTCTTT.

The chain has TRBV21-1 and TRBJ2-1; TRBD2 is the table's D call and was not checked against the DNA. TRBV21-1 is deemed a pseudogene. The CDR3 contains 16 residues. The CDR3 loop reads CASSKGKRGAYDEQFF. DNA for the CDR3: TGTGCCAGCAGCAAAGGGAAGCGGGGGGCATATGATGAGCAGTTCTTC.

A few counts support this clone. This chain joins TRBV5-1 and TRBJ1-2; possibly TRBD1 for D (6 bases). Germline V CDR1 and CDR2: SGHRS, YFSETQ. This CDR3 contains 13 residues. V was trimmed by 4 bases and J by 3 bases, leaving 10 bases between them. Here the CDR3 DNA reads TGCGCCAGCAGCGAGGACAGCGACTATGGCTACACCTTC. Translated, it gives CASSEDSDYGYTF.

The chain is built from TRBV5-4 and TRBJ1-1; D unresolved. The germline V gene has CDR1 SGHNT and CDR2 YYREEE (reference sequence). This CDR3 contains 14 residues. The V gene lost 4 bases and the J gene lost 2 bases, with 12 bases spanning the gap. The CDR3 bases are TGTGCCAGCAGCCGAGACACAACAAACACTGAAGCTTTCTTT. Amino acid sequence: CASSRDTTNTEAFF.

The chain links TRBV5-1 to TRBJ2-1; TRBD1 is a possible D gene (6 bases). V lost 2 bases to trimming and J lost 0 bases, with 9 bases between them. This CDR3 has 15 amino acids. The germline V gene has CDR1 SGHRS and CDR2 YFSETQ. CDR3 DNA sequence: TGCGCCAGCAGCTTCACAGGGTACTCCTACAATGAGCAGTTCTTC. It is translated as CASSFTGYSYNEQFF.

This sequence joins TRBV20-1 and TRBJ1-1, with D unclear. V was trimmed by 3 bases and J by 11 bases, leaving 13 bases between them. This CDR3 is built from 11 residues. The germline gives CDR1 DFQATT, CDR2 SNEGSKA (reference sequence). Here the CDR3 DNA reads TGCAGTGCTAGCGGTCCCCTCCTCGCTTTCTTT. Its translation is CSASGPLLAFF.

The rearrangement uses TRBV10-2 and TRBJ1-2; possibly TRBD1 for D (6 bases). Germline-derived CDR1 and CDR2 are WSHSY and SAAADI. This CDR3 has 15 residues. Trimming removed 9 bases from V and 0 bases from J, with 17 bases in between. Here the CDR3 DNA reads TGCGCCAGTAAAAGGGGGGGGGACACTAACTATGGCTACACCTTC. This codes for CASKRGGDTNYGYTF.

The chain has TRBV2 and TRBJ2-6; TRBD1 agrees at 7 bases. Germline V gives CDR1 SNHLY, CDR2 FYNNEI. The CDR3 spans 16 residues. V was pared by 6 bases and J by 0 bases, with 5 bases of the junction left unmatched. CDR3 nucleotides: TGTGCCAGCAGCAGGGGGATGGACTCTGGGGCCAACGTCCTGACTTTC. It encodes CASSRGMDSGANVLTF.

The chain uses TRBV28 and TRBJ2-2; D remains unclear. CDR1 and CDR2 (germline): MDHEN, SYDVKM. V lost 3 bases, J lost 5 bases, and 7 bases lay in between. CDR3 length: 13 residues. CDR3 DNA sequence: TGTGCCAGCAGTTTTCCGGTGACCGGGGAGCTGTTTTTT. Translating gives CASSFPVTGELFF.

The chain has TRBV11-1 and TRBJ1-2, with D possibly being TRBD1 (6 bases). The CDR3 has 14 residues. The V gene's germline CDR1 is SGHAT and CDR2 FQDESV (reference sequence). V lost 5 bases to trimming and J lost 5 bases, with 15 bases between them. The CDR3 region has the DNA TGTGCCAGCAGCCACCCGGGACAATTATATGGCTACACCTTC. Its protein product is CASSHPGQLYGYTF.

This rearrangement joins TRBV18 to TRBJ1-4, with a tentative D call TRBD1 (5 bases). Deletions cut 3 bases from V and 8 bases from J, with 16 bases between. Germline V gene sequence: CDR1 KGHSH, CDR2 LQKENI. The CDR3 length is 15 residues. This CDR3 reads CASSPQGLREEKLFF. The CDR3 region has the DNA TGTGCCAGCTCACCCCAGGGTCTTCGGGAGGAAAAACTGTTTTTT.

The rearrangement joins TRBV11-2 to TRBJ2-7; TRBD2 is a possible D gene (5 bases). The V end lost 3 bases, the J end lost 7 bases, and 16 bases lay between the germline ends. Germline lookup yields CDR1 SGHAT and CDR2 FQNNGV. The CDR3 has 14 residues. Here the CDR3 reads CASSLGLGGWEQYF. The CDR3 DNA sequence: TGTGCCAGCAGCTTGGGTCTTGGAGGCTGGGAGCAGTACTTC.